This TCR beta chain was profiled in a study of T cell responses to AZD1222 COVID-19 vaccine. Points from the study as a whole: The peak T cell response came first, and repertoires were sampled only after it.

Details on this clone: Antigen specificity is unknown. One end of the junction does not line up with germline, which may come from a read error.

Germline values: CDR1 SGHRS, CDR2 YFSETQ. There are 9 residues in the CDR3. Profiled with immunoSEQ multiplex PCR; TCRdb holds only in-frame clones, not every one. The sample holds around 87,000 clones, just over 90% seen once. The rearrangement joins TRBV5-1 to TRBJ1-6; a possible D gene is TRBD1 (5 bases). This sequence originates from an adult in good health. The sequences come from peripheral blood, collected on day 0 of AZD1222 vaccination. The CDR3 bases are TGCGCCAGCAGCTTGAATTACAGGTTT. It codes for CASSLNYRF.